This TCR beta chain was documented in a study of tumor-infiltrating lymphocytes in primary liver carcinoma. Across the whole study: The tumors ranged from roughly 4.2 to 10 cm across and fell within stage T1-T3 N0M0.

Comments on this clonotype: Its antigen remains unidentified. A read error may explain this, as a much larger clone is one base away.

It was unsorted whole blood that yielded blood RNA, and germline DNA was also extracted. CDR3 length: 16 amino acids. Germline-derived CDR1 and CDR2 are PRHDT and FYEKMQ (reference sequence). Total RNA amounting to 450 to 550 ng was the source from which TCR beta cDNA was made with a constant-region primer. ARM-PCR, slightly modified, supplied the TCR beta libraries through three nested multiplex PCR rounds. Each of the first two PCR rounds ran about 9 cycles with TRBV1-TRBV30 forward and C-beta reverse primers. TCRdb passed the multiplex PCR reads through MiXCR, listing each CDR3 protein once. The sample lists 300,000 to 350,000 distinct CDR3 sequences; around three fifths were seen once. Findings and limits, study-wide: Tumor-adjacent and tumor-blood pairs shared a smaller degree of overlap than tumor region pairs. The samples were not sorted (they were bulk), so CD4+ and CD8+ repertoires were not compared.

The TCR originated in a man in his forties with primary liver carcinoma and hepatitis B virus infection. Sample: peripheral blood. The chain combines TRBV13 with TRBJ2-7; 11 bases map to TRBD1. The CDR3 DNA follows: TGTGCCGGCAGCTCATTCCCGGGACAGGGGGACTACGAGCAGTACTTC. It specifies CAGSSFPGQGDYEQYF.